This T cell receptor (beta chain) was captured by sequencing in a study of T-cell memory formation after mild COVID-19. Study findings and constraints: Of the contracting clones, CD4+ ones lay mainly in CM and EM, and CD8+ ones in EMRA.

5'RACE with constant-segment primers built TCRalpha and TCRbeta cDNA libraries with UMIs. TCRdb re-called the 5' RACE reads with MiXCR, one entry per CDR3 protein. Among some 40,000 distinct CDR3 sequences listed, 7.3% were seen once. There are many counts of this clonotype. The target antigen is unknown. CDR1 and CDR2 (germline): MNHEY, SVGEGT. The CDR3 has 11 amino acids. Deletions cut 5 bases from V and 3 bases from J, with 3 bases between. The V and J genes are TRBV6-2 or TRBV6-3 and TRBJ2-3; D not certain. Sequencing was done on a sample of PBMCs or a T cell subset sorted from them (not recorded which). This clonotype was sampled from a man aged 18 to 29 who had mild COVID-19 (a few samples of this study predate the infection). Cell type and time point are not known. The CDR3 DNA reads TGTGCCAGCAGTCGAACAGATACGCAGTATTTT. This codes for CASSRTDTQYF.